The following is a T cell receptor (beta chain) sequence with its context. Other DNA sequences within the sample encode an identical CDR3. The data were obtained in a study of T cells after somatic rescue of genetic block. Profiled with immunoSEQ multiplex PCR; TCRdb holds only in-frame clones, not every one. The sample includes fewer than 150,000 clones, about 93% seen only once; the top ten take about 1.5%. The CDR3 extends over 13 amino acids. The germline V gene encodes CDR1 LNHDA and CDR2 SQIVND (reference sequence). V lost 5 bases to trimming and J lost 3 bases, with 8 bases between them. The clonotype was recovered from a woman between 18 and 30 years old. The sample comprised peripheral blood mononuclear cells (PBMCs). The genes are TRBV19 and TRBJ1-5; possibly TRBD1 for D (6 bases). The CDR3 region has the DNA TGTGCCAGTAGTCCAGGGGTCAATCAGCCCCAGCATTTT. As protein: CASSPGVNQPQHF.